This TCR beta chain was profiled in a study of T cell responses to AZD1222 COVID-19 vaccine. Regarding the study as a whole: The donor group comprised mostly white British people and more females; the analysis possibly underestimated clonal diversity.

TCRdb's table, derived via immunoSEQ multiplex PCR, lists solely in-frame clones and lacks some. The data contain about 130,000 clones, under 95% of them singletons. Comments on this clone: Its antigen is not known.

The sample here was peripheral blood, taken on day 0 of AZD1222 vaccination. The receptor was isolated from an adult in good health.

CDR3 DNA sequence: TGTGCCAGCAGCATAACAGCGCGGGGACAGGGAATGACAGATACGCAGTATTTT. It translates to CASSITARGQGMTDTQYF. The genes are TRBV11-2 and TRBJ2-3, with TRBD1 matching over 9 bases. The germline gives CDR1 SGHAT, CDR2 FQNNGV. The J segment lost 3 bases and the V segment lost 5 bases, leaving 15 bases of the junction unmatched. CDR3 length: 18 residues.